This record concerns one T cell receptor beta chain sequence. Which antigen it targets is not known. The input lacks base qualities; no much larger clone sits a single base away. Libraries were constructed by RACE. TCRdb records NextSeq 500 as the sequencer. During library preparation, unique molecular identifiers were attached to individual cDNA molecules so that TCRs could be counted quantitatively and reproducibly. Both TCR alpha and TCR beta chains were sequenced from each blood RNA sample. The published analysis was carried out like this. The median number of TCRs per sample was 85,000 to 100,000, ranging from about 20,000 to 690,600. V, J and CDR3 annotation of the TCR reads was performed with the Decombinator software suite. Every sample was subsampled to the same number of TCRs (28,000) for the PS versus PT1 abundance plots. TCRs were defined as expanded if absent before sensitization and observed at least eight times at the 2-week time point. The public reads were reprocessed in TCRdb via fastp at Q25 and MiXCR, keeping in-frame beta chains. Rows with a matching CDR3 protein are joined into one entry that keeps the most common DNA and genes. These V and J calls derive from TCRdb rather than the authors' analysis. This sample lists roughly 200,000 distinct CDR3 sequences; approximately 20% were detected once. The ten largest clones represent about 7% of the sample.

CDR1 is given as SGHRS and CDR2 as YFSETQ, both from the germline V gene. V loses 6 bases of germline sequence and J loses 7 bases, and the interval between the two ends is 14 bases. The CDR3 runs 13 residues from the cysteine to the phenylalanine. The only DNA kept is the CDR3, 39 bases in frame from the first base. This specimen comes from a study of human T cells and chemical hapten exposure (dated by TCRdb to the early 2020s). The study in broad terms: For sensitization, 2% DPC in acetone was applied to a roughly 2 cm by roughly 2 cm area of upper inner arm skin. Patients additionally received weekly therapeutic DPC doses to the scalp throughout the approximately 24-week study period. Peripheral blood TCR repertoire changes were tracked in vivo in alopecia patients during primary and secondary sensitization to the hapten diphenylcyclopropenone (DPC). The patient cohort, mostly female, included alopecia areata with under or over 50% scalp involvement, alopecia totalis and alopecia universalis. Patch testing was done on the upper back using Finn chambers containing 0.01% DPC, and results were scored after 6 days according to International Contact Dermatitis Research Group standards. Libraries were pooled for sequencing, and variation in per-sample TCR yields was attributed mainly to small differences in library volumes within the pool. Twenty-nine alopecia patients provided blood for TCR sequencing at one to four time points (pre-sensitization, 2, 6 and 24 weeks). Blood samples were taken from patients before sensitization (week 0) and at 2, 6 and about 24 weeks after DPC sensitization.

What the study reported, not specific to this receptor: Repeated subsampling changed both the strength of the expansion versus patch-test correlation and the threshold at which the correlation became significant. A positive correlation was found between the number of PT1 expanded TCRs and patch test score, with significance reached at thresholds 8, 16 and 32 but not 4. The number of TCRs above 1 in 1000 frequency did not change with DPC sensitization; there was no evidence of global repertoire structure alterations. Because all patients had alopecia, a presumed autoimmune disease, the immune response of the patients might differ from that of healthy individuals. Compared with pre-sensitization or healthy control sets, expanded TCRs formed significantly more large CDR3 similarity clusters, which is consistent with antigen-driven responses.

The time point label for this specimen denotes: patch test 1, 2 weeks after DPC sensitization. This specimen's treatment or condition label, per the study, means: therapeutic diphenylcyclopropenone sensitization with weekly scalp DPC. At each patch-test visit, blood was drawn before the patch test was applied. Eligible patients were aged 18 to 70, diagnosed with alopecia, deemed suitable for DPC therapy, and excluded if pregnant. Total RNA was extracted from unfractionated whole blood collected in Tempus Blood RNA tubes. The source material was whole blood, sampled in connection with sensitization to the hapten diphenylcyclopropenone (DPC). In this chain, TRBV5-1 is recombined with TRBJ2-1; no confident D gene assignment can be made. This receptor was obtained from a woman aged 50 to 60 with alopecia areata. Some clones in this sample may be carry-over from other donors' samples. The nucleotide sequence reads TGCGCCAGCAACTATGGAGTGGGGAATGAGCAGTTCTTC. Its amino acids are CASNYGVGNEQFF.